Below, 22 T cell receptor beta chains from the same sample are listed, as sequenced in a study of glioma-infiltrating T cells after dendritic cell vaccination. Produced via immunoSEQ multiplex PCR; TCRdb's table is partial and in-frame only. The sample includes tens of thousands of clones, 81% of them seen just once. The sequences come from blood, collected before dendritic cell vaccination. The receptor set was obtained from a human donor with glioblastoma.

This sequence joins TRBV7-8 and TRBJ1-1; 8 positions agree with TRBD1. With V trimmed by 5 bases and J by 8 bases, 13 bases remained unmatched. Germline V gives CDR1 SGHVS, CDR2 FQNEAQ. The CDR3 is made up of 15 amino acids. CDR3 sequence reads: CASSPRTGLGEEAFF. CDR3 sequence (DNA): TGTGCCAGCAGCCCCCGGACAGGGTTAGGCGAGGAAGCTTTCTTT.

The chain employs TRBV10-3 and TRBJ2-2; a possible D gene is TRBD2 (5 bases). The V end lost 6 bases, the J end lost 0 bases, and 14 bases lay between the germline ends. CDR3 length: 16 amino acids. Germline CDR1 ENHRY, CDR2 SYGVKD. CDR3 nucleotides: TGTGCCATCAGGGGGAGAGGGAACGCGAACACCGGGGAGCTGTTTTTT. This codes for CAIRGRGNANTGELFF.

This clone was counted between two and nine times. The rearrangement links TRBV10-3 to TRBJ2-3; a weak D match, TRBD2 (5 bases). V gave up 1 base and J gave up 0 bases, with 8 bases separating them. CDR1 is ENHRY and CDR2 is SYGVKD in the germline V gene. The CDR3 contains 15 residues. The CDR3 nucleotides read TGTGCCATCAGTGAGTATGGACTGAGCACAGATACGCAGTATTTT. It specifies CAISEYGLSTDTQYF.

Concerning this clone: The sample holds other DNA sequences that translate to the same CDR3. The chain uses TRBV9 and TRBJ2-5; 14 bases map to TRBD2. The CDR3 consists of 16 residues. CDR1 SGDLS and CDR2 YYNGEE come from the germline V gene. The junction had 3 bases not matched to a gene; V was cut back by 3 bases and J by 2 bases. CDR3 sequence (DNA): TGTGCCAGCAGCGGCGGACTAGCGGGGGGTCAAGAGACCCAGTACTTC. Amino acid sequence: CASSGGLAGGQETQYF.

CDR3 loop: CASSPPAGDTEAFF. The DNA of the CDR3 is TGTGCCAGCAGTCCCCCGGCGGGGGACACTGAAGCTTTCTTT. The chain combines TRBV28 with TRBJ1-1; possibly TRBD1 for D (5 bases). The CDR3 has 14 residues. The germline CDR1 and CDR2 sequences are MDHEN and SYDVKM. Between the trimmed V and J ends, which lost 5 bases and 3 bases, there was a span of 13 bases. Together with reference TRBV28 and TRBJ1-1, the CDR3 gives the full variable domain: DVKVTQSSRYLVKRTGEKVFLECVQDMDHENMFWYRQDPGLGLRLIYFSYDVKMKEKGDIPEGYSVSREKKERFSLILESASTNQTSMYLCASSPPAGDTEAFFGQGTRLTVV.

The rearrangement links TRBV18 to TRBJ1-1, with unresolved D. Germline assignment: CDR1 KGHSH and CDR2 LQKENI. This CDR3 contains 14 residues. Trimming stripped 3 bases from V and 6 bases from J, with 14 bases between. The CDR3 nucleotides read TGTGCCAGCTCACCTCTTAGCGGATCCGCTGAAGCTTTCTTT. As protein: CASSPLSGSAEAFF.

The rearrangement uses TRBV5-1 and TRBJ2-1; D unclear. The V end lost 3 bases, the J end lost 1 base, and 14 bases lay between the germline ends. Germline assignment: CDR1 SGHRS and CDR2 YFSETQ. The CDR3 is 16 amino acids. The chain's CDR3 is CASSSNREPSYNEQFF. In DNA form, the CDR3 reads TGCGCCAGCAGCTCAAACCGCGAGCCTTCCTACAATGAGCAGTTCTTC.

The gene calls are TRBV7-9 and TRBJ2-1; TRBD1 matches at 7 bases. The V and J ends lost 7 bases and 4 bases, in that order; junction bases with no gene match: 10. CDR3 size: 15 residues. CDR1 and CDR2 from the germline V gene are SEHNR and FQNEAQ (reference sequence). The CDR3 is CASTSGTVVYNEQFF. The CDR3 bases are TGTGCCAGCACATCCGGGACAGTGGTATACAATGAGCAGTTCTTC.

The chain has TRBV14 and TRBJ1-1, with 7 bases that match TRBD1. Germline V lookup: CDR1 SGHDN, CDR2 FVKESK. V lost 2 bases and J lost 9; bases outside the gene matches: 9. This CDR3 spans 14 amino acids. The CDR3, as DNA: TGTGCCAGCAGCCAAACTTTCGAGGGACAGAAAGCTTTCTTT. It is translated as CASSQTFEGQKAFF.

This chain joins TRBV29-1 and TRBJ1-3, with 7 bases identical to TRBD1. CDR1 SQVTM and CDR2 ANQGSEA come from the germline V gene. The CDR3 extends over 14 amino acids. The V segment lost 5 bases and the J segment 0 bases; nucleotides outside the gene matches: 4. CDR3 amino acids: CSVQGGRSGNTIYF. CDR3 nucleotides: TGCAGCGTTCAAGGGGGCCGCTCTGGAAACACCATATATTTT.

The chain's CDR3 is CASSPRGQTYGYTF. The CDR3, as DNA: TGTGCCAGCAGCCCGAGGGGACAGACCTATGGCTACACCTTC. The chain has TRBV11-2 and TRBJ1-2; 7 nucleotides line up with TRBD1. CDR1 and CDR2 from the germline V gene are SGHAT and FQNNGV. CDR3 length: 14 residues. V trimming: 5 bases; J trimming: 4 bases; junction bases outside the gene matches: 7.

The rearrangement links TRBV19 to TRBJ1-1; no firm D call. Deletions cut 0 bases from V and 0 bases from J, with 11 bases between. Germline values: CDR1 LNHDA, CDR2 SQIVND (reference sequence). The length of the CDR3 is 16 residues. CDR3 coding DNA: TGTGCCAGTAGTATAGATGGTCAGGTAGTGAACACTGAAGCTTTCTTT. Protein: CASSIDGQVVNTEAFF.

This sequence joins TRBV4-2 and TRBJ1-2; the D gene is possibly TRBD1 (5 bases). Trimming took off 0 bases at V and 10 bases at J, with 15 bases between the two ends. Germline loops: CDR1 LGHNA, CDR2 YNFKEQ. There are 14 residues in the CDR3. CDR3 sequence reads: CASSQDKVDTVYTF. CDR3 coding DNA: TGTGCCAGCAGCCAAGATAAGGTGGACACGGTCTACACCTTC.

The gene calls are TRBV7-6 and TRBJ2-2; D gene unclear. The CDR3 is 15 residues long. Trimming cost V 1 base and J 4 bases, with 10 bases left between them. Germline V CDR1 and CDR2: SGHVS, FNYEAQ. The CDR3, as DNA: TGTGCCAGCAGCTTAGTATCAGGATTCACCGGGGAGCTGTTTTTT. Amino acids: CASSLVSGFTGELFF.

This clone was seen a handful of times. The rearrangement links TRBV2 to TRBJ2-7, with a weak D call TRBD1 (5 bases). Germline values: CDR1 SNHLY, CDR2 FYNNEI. The CDR3 sequence is 15 residues long. Trimming left V 1 base short and J 0 bases short, with 10 bases between. The CDR3 loop is CASSEETASSYEQYF. CDR3 in DNA: TGTGCCAGCAGTGAAGAGACAGCTAGCTCCTACGAGCAGTACTTC.

The V call is TRBV5-4, the J call TRBJ2-2, with 11 bases matching TRBD1. The CDR3 consists of 15 residues. Looked up from germline, CDR1 is SGHNT and CDR2 is YYREEE (reference sequence). With 3 bases clipped from V and 3 bases from J, the junction kept 1 base outside the gene matches. The DNA for the CDR3 is TGTGCCAGCAGCTCGGGACAGGGGGACACCGGGGAGCTGTTTTTT. Its translation: CASSSGQGDTGELFF.

The chain recombines TRBV12-5 with TRBJ1-5; D may be TRBD1 (6 bases). Trimming removed 6 bases at V and 1 base at J, with 16 bases between. This CDR3 spans 16 amino acids. Per germline, CDR1 LGHNT and CDR2 FRNRAP. In nucleotides, the CDR3 is TGTGCTAGTGGCCCAACAGGGAGGGGAAGCAATCAGCCCCAGCATTTT. It is translated as CASGPTGRGSNQPQHF.

The J gene is TRBJ1-5, the V gene TRBV7-2, with 7 bases matching TRBD1. The trim removed 5 bases at V and 5 bases at J, leaving 12 bases unmatched. The CDR3 sequence is 16 residues long. In germline, CDR1 is SGHTA, CDR2 FQGNSA. Here the CDR3 DNA reads TGTGCCAGCAGCCCATACAGGGGCGGGAATCATCAGCCCCAGCATTTT. Translation: CASSPYRGGNHQPQHF.

This chain joins TRBV5-1 and TRBJ1-2, with D perhaps TRBD1 (6 bases). The germline V and J ends were trimmed by 5 bases and 6 bases, with 20 bases remaining between them. There are 15 residues in the CDR3. The germline CDR1 and CDR2 sequences are SGHRS and YFSETQ. The CDR3 DNA reads as TGCGCCAGCAGTCAACCCGGGGGGGGCGGTGATGGCTACACCTTC. Translating it yields CASSQPGGGGDGYTF.

This chain uses TRBV7-9 with TRBJ1-2; D remains ambiguous. CDR3 length: 13 residues. Per germline, CDR1 SEHNR and CDR2 FQNEAQ (reference sequence). V was pared by 1 base and J by 3 bases, with 6 bases between. DNA of the CDR3: TGTGCCAGCAGCTTAGTAGAGGACTATGGCTACACCTTC. It translates to CASSLVEDYGYTF.

The chain recombines TRBV2 with TRBJ1-4; D is unresolved. CDR3 size: 15 residues. V lost 2 bases, J lost 8 bases, and 15 bases lay in between. Germline V gene sequence: CDR1 SNHLY, CDR2 FYNNEI. The CDR3, as DNA: TGTGCCAGCAGTGAATTAGGCAGAGGGTTCGAAAAACTGTTTTTT. This encodes CASSELGRGFEKLFF.

The sample holds many counts of this clone. The rearrangement joins TRBV6-1 to TRBJ2-7; maybe TRBD1 (6 bases). The CDR3 covers 11 residues. Trimming stripped 2 bases from V and 12 bases from J, with 11 bases between. The germline V gene has CDR1 MNHNS and CDR2 SASEGT. CDR3 protein: CASSERGSWYF. CDR3 sequence (DNA): TGTGCCAGCAGTGAAAGGGGGTCGTGGTACTTC.